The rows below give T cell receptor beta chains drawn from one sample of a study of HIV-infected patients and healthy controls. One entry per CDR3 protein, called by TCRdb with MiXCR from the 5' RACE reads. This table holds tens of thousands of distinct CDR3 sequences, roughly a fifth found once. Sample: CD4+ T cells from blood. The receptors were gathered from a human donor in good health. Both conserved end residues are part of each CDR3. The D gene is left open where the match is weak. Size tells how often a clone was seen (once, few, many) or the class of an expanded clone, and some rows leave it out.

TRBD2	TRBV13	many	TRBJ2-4	TGTGCCAGCAGCATTCGGACTAGCGTTAAAAACATTCAGTACTTC	CASSIRTSVKNIQYF
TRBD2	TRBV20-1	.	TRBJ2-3	TGCAGTGCGGCAGGGACTAGCCGTGCGGGTAGCACAGATACGCAGTATTTT	CSAAGTSRAGSTDTQYF
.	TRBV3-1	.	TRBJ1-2	TGTGCCAGCAGCCAGCACACGAACTATGGCTACACCTTC	CASSQHTNYGYTF
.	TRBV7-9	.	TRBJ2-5	TGTGCCAGCAGGGGAGCAGCAGAGACCCAGTACTTC	CASRGAAETQYF
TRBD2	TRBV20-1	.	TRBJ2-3	TGCAGTTATGCTAGCGGAGCCGTCGGGGATACGCAGTATTTT	CSYASGAVGDTQYF
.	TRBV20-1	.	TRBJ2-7	TGCAGTGCTAGGGGCTCGGACAAGGGCGGGTACGAGCAGTACTTC	CSARGSDKGGYEQYF
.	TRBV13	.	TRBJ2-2	TGTGCCAGCAGCTTAAATCCAGGACACACCGGGGAGCTGTTTTTT	CASSLNPGHTGELFF
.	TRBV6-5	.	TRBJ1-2	TGTGCCAGCAGCGTAGGGGGTAGGAACTATGGCTACACCTTC	CASSVGGRNYGYTF
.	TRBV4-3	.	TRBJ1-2	TGCGCCAGCAGCCAAGAGGCAGGGTATGGCTACACCTTC	CASSQEAGYGYTF
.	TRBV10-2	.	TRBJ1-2	TGCGCCAGCAAAGGCAGGGACTATGGCTACACCTTC	CASKGRDYGYTF
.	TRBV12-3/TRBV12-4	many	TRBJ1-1	TGTGCCAGCAGCACCATAGGTTTGAACACTGAAGCTTTCTTT	CASSTIGLNTEAFF
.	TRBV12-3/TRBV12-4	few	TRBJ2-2	TGTGCCAGCAGTTTAGGCTACCTCGGGGGGGAGCTGTTTTTT	CASSLGYLGGELFF
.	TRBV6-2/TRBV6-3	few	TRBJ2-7	TGTGCCAGCAGTTCACAGGTTTCCTACGAGCAGTACTTC	CASSSQVSYEQYF
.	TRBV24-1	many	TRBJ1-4	TGTGCCTCATCGGGGGGGCCGACTAATGAAAAACTGTTTTTT	CASSGGPTNEKLFF
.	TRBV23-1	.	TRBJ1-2	TGCGCCAGCATTCGGAGGCGGGAAAATTCTAATGGCTACACCTTC	CASIRRRENSNGYTF
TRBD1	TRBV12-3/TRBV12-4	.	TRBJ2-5	TGTGCCAGCACTAAGGGACAGGCCGAGACCCAGTACTTC	CASTKGQAETQYF
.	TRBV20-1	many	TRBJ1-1	TGCAGTGCCGCAGGGGTTGGCACTGAAGCTTTCTTT	CSAAGVGTEAFF
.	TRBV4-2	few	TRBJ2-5	TGTGCCAGCAGCCAAGGGGGGCCAGAGACCCAGTACTTC	CASSQGGPETQYF
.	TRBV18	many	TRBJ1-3	TGTGCCAGCTCATACGACGGAGCCTCTGGAAACACCATATATTTT	CASSYDGASGNTIYF
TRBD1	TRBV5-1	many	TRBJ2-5	TGCGCCAGCAGCTTGGGGGGACAGAAAGAGACCCAGTACTTC	CASSLGGQKETQYF
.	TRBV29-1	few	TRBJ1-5	TGCAGCGTTGGAGCGGGGGGAAACAATCAGCCCCAGCATTTT	CSVGAGGNNQPQHF
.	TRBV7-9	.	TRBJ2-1	TGTGCCAAGGGGGGGAGCTCCTACAATGAGCAGTTCTTC	CAKGGSSYNEQFF
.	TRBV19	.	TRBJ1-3	TGTGCCAGTAGTTTCGGGAGGAGCTCTGGAAACACCATATATTTT	CASSFGRSSGNTIYF
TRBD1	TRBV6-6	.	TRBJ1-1	TGTGCCAGCAGTTACCCGGGACAGGGGATATCGGGGACTGAAGCTTTCTTT	CASSYPGQGISGTEAFF
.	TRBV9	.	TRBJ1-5	TGTGCCAGCGGGAGTGGTGTGGGCAATCAGCCCCAGCATTTT	CASGSGVGNQPQHF
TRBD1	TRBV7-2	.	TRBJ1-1	TGTGCCAGCAGCTTATTTACAGGGGACGCCAAGGTTTTCTTT	CASSLFTGDAKVFF
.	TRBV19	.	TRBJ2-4	TGTGCCAGTAGATCGACAGTAGCCAAAAACATTCAGTACTTC	CASRSTVAKNIQYF
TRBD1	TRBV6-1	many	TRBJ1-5	TGTGCCAGCAGCCCGACAGGGATTGGCAATCAGCCCCAGCATTTT	CASSPTGIGNQPQHF
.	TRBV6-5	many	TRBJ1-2	TGTGCCAGCAGTTACTTACTAGGGACCATCTATGGCTACACCTTC	CASSYLLGTIYGYTF
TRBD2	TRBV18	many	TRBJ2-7	TGTGCCAGCTCACCACTAAGGACTAGCGTTTACGAGCAGTACTTC	CASSPLRTSVYEQYF
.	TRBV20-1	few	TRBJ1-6	TGCAGTGCTAGAGATCGGCAGGGGTTATGGAATTCACCCCTCCACTTT	CSARDRQGLWNSPLHF
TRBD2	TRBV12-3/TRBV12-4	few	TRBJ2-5	TGTGCCAGCAGTCAACTAGCGGGAGACCAGACCCAGTACTTC	CASSQLAGDQTQYF
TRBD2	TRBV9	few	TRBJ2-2	TGTGCCAGCAGCGTAGGCTCTAGCGGGGGGCGCACCGGGGAGCTGTTTTTT	CASSVGSSGGRTGELFF
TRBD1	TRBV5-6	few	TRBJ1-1	TGTGCCAGCAGCCCAGACAGGGACACTGAAGCTTTCTTT	CASSPDRDTEAFF
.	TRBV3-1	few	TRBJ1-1	TGTGCCAGCAGCCCGTATTCCAATGTGAACACTGAAGCTTTCTTT	CASSPYSNVNTEAFF
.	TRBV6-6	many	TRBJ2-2	TGTGCCACCCCAAGTGGGGACCTTGGCGGGGAGCTGTTTTTT	CATPSGDLGGELFF
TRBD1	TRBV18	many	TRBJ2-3	TGTGCCAGCTCACCAAGCACAGGGGAAGCAGATACGCAGTATTTT	CASSPSTGEADTQYF
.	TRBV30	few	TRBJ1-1	TGTGCCTGGAGTGACCGGAAACTTCGGGGGAGGGGCACTGAAGCTTTCTTT	CAWSDRKLRGRGTEAFF
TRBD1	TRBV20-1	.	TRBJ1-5	TGCAGTGCTTCGAGACAGGGGGACAATCAGCCCCAGCATTTT	CSASRQGDNQPQHF
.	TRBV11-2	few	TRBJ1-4	TGTGCCAGCAGCCTGGGACCGCCCGGAAAACTGTTTTTT	CASSLGPPGKLFF
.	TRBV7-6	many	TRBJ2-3	TGTGCCAGCAGGGGACCGGGCCACCTTAGTGATACGCAGTATTTT	CASRGPGHLSDTQYF
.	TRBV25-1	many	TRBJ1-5	TGTGCCAGCAGTAACTTTGGGCCTGGGCGTTATAGCAATCAGCCCCAGCATTTT	CASSNFGPGRYSNQPQHF
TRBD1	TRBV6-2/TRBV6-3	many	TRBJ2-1	TGTGCCAGCAAAGGCTGGGGACAGATTTACAATGAGCAGTTCTTC	CASKGWGQIYNEQFF
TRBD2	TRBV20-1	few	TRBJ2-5	TGCAGTGCTAGTAGCGGGGGGGCTTTTCAAGAGACCCAGTACTTC	CSASSGGAFQETQYF
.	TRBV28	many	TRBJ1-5	TGTGCCAGCAGTTTCGGCCTGCAGACGAGAATTAGCAATCAGCCCCAGCATTTT	CASSFGLQTRISNQPQHF
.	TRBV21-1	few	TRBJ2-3	TGTGCCAGCAGCAAAGTAACTAGCGGGAGGGCTGTTGGCACAGATACGCAGTATTTT	CASSKVTSGRAVGTDTQYF
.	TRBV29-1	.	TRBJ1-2	TGCAGCGTTGTGGAGTCGACTCAATCGGGGGGCTACACCTTC	CSVVESTQSGGYTF
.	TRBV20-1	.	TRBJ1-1	TGCAGTGCTGGAAGGGGCAGAGACACTGAAGCTTTCTTT	CSAGRGRDTEAFF
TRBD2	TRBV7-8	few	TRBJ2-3	TGTGCCAGCAGCTTATTGCCGGGGGGATACACAGATACGCAGTATTTT	CASSLLPGGYTDTQYF
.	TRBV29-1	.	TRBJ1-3	TGCAGCGTTGAAGTTGGAGCCTCTGGAAACACCATATATTTT	CSVEVGASGNTIYF
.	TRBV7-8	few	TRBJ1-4	TGTGCCAGCAGCTTAAGATGGGGAGGGCGTGAAAAACTGTTTTTT	CASSLRWGGREKLFF
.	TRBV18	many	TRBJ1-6	TGTGCCAGCTCTCCGGAGGGAAATTCACCCCTCCACTTT	CASSPEGNSPLHF
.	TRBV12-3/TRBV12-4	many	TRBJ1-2	TGTGCCAGCAGTCTAGGACTCTCCTATGGCTACACCTTC	CASSLGLSYGYTF
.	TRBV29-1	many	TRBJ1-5	TGCAGCGTTGGAGCAGGGCAGGCGGGGGGGCCCCAGCATTTT	CSVGAGQAGGPQHF
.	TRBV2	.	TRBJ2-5	TGTGCCAGCAGTGAGGGGGTGATGTCCCAAGAGACCCAGTACTTC	CASSEGVMSQETQYF